The clone carrying this T cell receptor (beta chain) counts as large. Germline trimming cut 7 bases from V and 4 bases from J; bases unmatched to any gene: 8. Germline assignment: CDR1 MNHNS and CDR2 SASEGT. The CDR3 has 14 amino acids. The data belong to a study of neoadjuvant anti-PD-1 for oral cavity cancer. Here immunoSEQ multiplex PCR was the method, and the copy in TCRdb shows in-frame clones only, minus some. The repertoire consists of almost 6,000 clones, with 50% to 60% occurring once and the leading ten covering approximately 8%. Time point noted: after neoadjuvant nivolumab, at surgical resection. Patients had HPV-negative, locally advanced oral cavity squamous cell carcinoma.

The chain joins TRBV6-1 to TRBJ2-7; TRBD1 agrees at 9 bases. The receptor comes from a person aged 40 to 85 with oral cavity squamous cell carcinoma. The specimen was tumor tissue, collected after nivolumab (anti-PD-1) treatment. The CDR3, as DNA: TGTGCCAGCACCCGACCCGGACAGGGGTACGAGCAGTACTTC. It specifies CASTRPGQGYEQYF.